This T cell receptor (beta chain) was captured by sequencing in a study of T cells in Graves' hyperthyroidism and ophthalmopathy. The source material, RNA transcripts, was used to amplify TCR beta CDR3 regions. HTBI primers drove first-round RT-PCR of the TCR CDR3. One entry per CDR3 protein, called by TCRdb with MiXCR from the multiplex PCR reads. Of under 600,000 distinct CDR3 sequences in the sample, approximately 15% were seen once. Patients having uncontrolled infection, another autoimmune disease, pregnancy or lactation were not included. The germline V gene encodes CDR1 MGHRA and CDR2 YSYEKL. The V end lost 1 base, the J end lost 4 bases, and 11 bases lay between the germline ends. The CDR3 is 14 residues long.

The material sequenced was blood. The chain employs TRBV4-1 and TRBJ2-7, with D perhaps TRBD2 (6 bases). The receptor comes from a woman in her thirties or forties with Graves' ophthalmopathy. This CDR3 reads CASSQVRGEYEQYF. CDR3 DNA: TGCGCCAGCAGCCAAGTTCGCGGGGAGTACGAGCAGTACTTC.